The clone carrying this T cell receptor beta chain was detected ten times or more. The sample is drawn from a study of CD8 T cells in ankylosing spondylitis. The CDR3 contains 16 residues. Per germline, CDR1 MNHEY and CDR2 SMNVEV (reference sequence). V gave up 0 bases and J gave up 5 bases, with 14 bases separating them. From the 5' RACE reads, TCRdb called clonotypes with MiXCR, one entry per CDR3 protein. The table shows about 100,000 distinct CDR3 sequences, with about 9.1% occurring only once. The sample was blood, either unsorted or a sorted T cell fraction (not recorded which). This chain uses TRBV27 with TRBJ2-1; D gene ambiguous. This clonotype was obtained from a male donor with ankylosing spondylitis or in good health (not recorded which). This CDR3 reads CASSLSRPSRDNEQFF. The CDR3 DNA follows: TGTGCCAGCAGTTTATCGAGGCCCTCCCGCGACAATGAGCAGTTCTTC.